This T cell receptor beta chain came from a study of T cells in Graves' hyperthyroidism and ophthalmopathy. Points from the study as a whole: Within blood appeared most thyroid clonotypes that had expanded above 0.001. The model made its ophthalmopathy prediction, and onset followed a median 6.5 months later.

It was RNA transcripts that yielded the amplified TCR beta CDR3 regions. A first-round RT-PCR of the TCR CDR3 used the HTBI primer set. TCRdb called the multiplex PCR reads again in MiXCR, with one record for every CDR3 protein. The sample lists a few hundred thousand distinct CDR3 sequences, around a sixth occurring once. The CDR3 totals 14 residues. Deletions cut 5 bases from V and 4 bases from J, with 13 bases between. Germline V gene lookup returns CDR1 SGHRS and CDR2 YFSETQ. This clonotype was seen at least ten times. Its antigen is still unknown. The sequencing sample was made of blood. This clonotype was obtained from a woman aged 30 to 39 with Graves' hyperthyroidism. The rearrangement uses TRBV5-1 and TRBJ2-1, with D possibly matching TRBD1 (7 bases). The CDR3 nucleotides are TGCGCCAGCAGTCCCAGGGGGGAATACAATGAGCAGTTCTTC. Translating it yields CASSPRGEYNEQFF.